Detailed here is one T cell receptor beta chain. Its antigen is still unknown. The data are from a study of OX40 agonist ivuxolimab in advanced cancers. CDR1 is DFQATT, CDR2 SNEGSKA, per germline (reference sequence). There are 11 residues in the CDR3. V lost 3 bases and J lost 8, with 10 bases in between. Overall study findings and caveats: In the 0.1 to 3.0 mg/kg range, CD4+ and CD8+ blood T cells had expanded clonally by week 6.

Assay used: immunoSEQ multiplex PCR; TCRdb lists only in-frame clones, some missing. The sample includes 49,000 or so clones, 70% to 85% of them seen just once. Patients were ineligible given autoimmune disease history or systemic immunosuppression. J is TRBJ1-2 and V is TRBV20-1, with no clear D. The receptor comes from an adult with an advanced solid tumor such as melanoma, head and neck, liver or kidney cancer. This specimen was CD4+ or CD8+ T cells sorted from blood, taken in a trial of the OX40 agonist ivuxolimab. CDR3 nucleotide sequence: TGCAGTGCTAGCAGGAATGAAGGCTACACCTTC. Its protein product is CSASRNEGYTF.